The 5 T cell receptor beta chains given below trace back to one sample, sequenced in a study of cytomegalovirus exposure and HLA in healthy donors. The PCR used 60 Vbeta and 13 Jbeta primers. Sequencing used immunoSEQ multiplex PCR; TCRdb keeps in-frame clones, though not all of them. The sample includes some 150,000 clones, roughly 9.6% seen only once; the top ten take roughly 6.4%. The sequenced sample consisted of PBMCs. All receptors derive from a middle-aged woman in good health and CMV-seropositive.

CDR3 residues: CASSSQRLAGAYEQYF. The CDR3 DNA reads as TGTGCCAGCAGTTCCCAGCGACTAGCGGGGGCCTACGAGCAGTACTTC. The chain couples TRBV2 to TRBJ2-7; 12 bases agree with TRBD2. There are 16 residues in the CDR3. CDR1 SNHLY and CDR2 FYNNEI come from the germline V gene. V trimming: 5 bases; J trimming: 2 bases; junction bases outside the gene matches: 7.

This clone has just a few counts. The chain recombines TRBV29-1 with TRBJ1-1; 9 positions agree with TRBD1. V shed 6 bases and J 5 bases; nucleotides not matched to a gene: 7. This CDR3 comprises 13 residues. Germline V lookup: CDR1 SQVTM, CDR2 ANQGSEA. This CDR3 reads CSVPGTGRTEAFF. The CDR3 DNA reads as TGCAGCGTGCCTGGGACAGGGCGGACTGAAGCTTTCTTT. The variable domain in full, with the rest retrieved from reference TRBV29-1 and TRBJ1-1, is SAVISQKPSRDICQRGTSLTIQCQVDSQVTMMFWYRQQPGQSLTLIATANQGSEATYESGFVIDKFPISRPNLTFSTLTVSNMSPEDSSIYLCSVPGTGRTEAFFGQGTRLTVV.

In its sample, this clone was seen a few times. The chain couples TRBV14 to TRBJ1-1, with D possibly being TRBD1 (6 bases). The CDR3 spans 15 residues. Germline V lookup: CDR1 SGHDN, CDR2 FVKESK. Trimming removed 3 bases from V and 4 bases from J, with 15 bases in between. The CDR3 DNA is TGTGCCAGCAGCCATATTACAGGGAGATTCACTGAAGCTTTCTTT. Residues: CASSHITGRFTEAFF. Together with reference TRBV14 and TRBJ1-1, the CDR3 gives the full variable domain: EAGVTQFPSHSVIEKGQTVTLRCDPISGHDNLYWYRRVMGKEIKFLLHFVKESKQDESGMPNNRFLAERTGGTYSTLKVQPAELEDSGVYFCASSHITGRFTEAFFGQGTRLTVV.

V is TRBV1 and J is TRBJ1-2; the DNA was not used to check the table's D call, TRBD1. TRBV1 is termed a pseudogene. The CDR3 consists of 14 residues. CDR3 region: CTSNHRGLEYGYTF. CDR3 nucleotide sequence: TGCACCAGCAACCACAGGGGGCTTGAGTATGGCTACACCTTC.

This clone was counted only a few times. The chain uses TRBV5-1 and TRBJ1-1, with TRBD1 identical over 8 bases. The junction had 5 bases not matched to a gene; V was cut back by 5 bases and J by 2 bases. The CDR3 loop spans 14 amino acids. CDR1 and CDR2 from the germline V gene are SGHRS and YFSETQ. The CDR3 here is CASSEGQANTEAFF. DNA for the CDR3: TGCGCCAGCAGTGAGGGACAGGCAAACACTGAAGCTTTCTTT.